These 29 T cell receptor beta chains were sequenced from one sample in a study of blood T cell repertoires in COVID-19. Only in-frame clones appear in the TCRdb table, and some are missing; sequencing was by immunoSEQ multiplex PCR. Of 250,000 or so clones listed, around four fifths are singletons. Sequences were obtained from peripheral blood. These receptors were taken from an older woman with active or convalescent COVID-19.

The chain combines TRBV11-3 with TRBJ2-7; 7 bases agree with TRBD2. This CDR3 is built from 15 residues. CDR1 and CDR2 (germline): SGHNT, YENEEA. The V and J ends lost 1 base and 3 bases, in that order; junction bases with no gene match: 6. The CDR3 DNA is TGTGCCAGCAGCTTAGGGCGGGAGCCGAGCTACGAGCAGTACTTC. Its translation is CASSLGREPSYEQYF. Supplemented by reference TRBV11-3 and TRBJ2-7, the full variable domain reads EAGVVQSPRYKIIEKKQPVAFWCNPISGHNTLYWYLQNLGQGPELLIRYENEEAVDDSQLPKDRFSAERLKGVDSTLKIQPAELGDSAVYLCASSLGREPSYEQYFGPGTRLTVT.

The J gene is TRBJ2-1, the V gene TRBV4-2, with 10 nucleotides matching TRBD2. V dropped 3 bases and J dropped 8; count of bases not matched to a gene: 7. Germline CDR1 and CDR2: LGHNA and YNFKEQ. This CDR3 has 15 amino acids. The CDR3 nucleotides are TGTGCCAGCAGCCAGGACGGGACTAGCGTCTATGAGCAGTTCTTC. Translation: CASSQDGTSVYEQFF.

The chain is built from TRBV20-1 and TRBJ2-7; unclear D gene. Trimming took off 6 bases at V and 0 bases at J, with 6 bases between the two ends. The germline CDR1 and CDR2 sequences are DFQATT and SNEGSKA (reference sequence). The CDR3 is made up of 11 amino acids. CDR3 loop: CSATSSYEQYF. CDR3 sequence (DNA): TGCAGTGCCACGAGCTCCTACGAGCAGTACTTC.

The chain uses TRBV18 and TRBJ1-1; possibly TRBD1 for D (5 bases). Germline V gene data show CDR1 as KGHSH and CDR2 as LQKENI. The V end was cut by 5 bases, the J end by 4 bases, with 11 bases between. This CDR3 is built from 13 residues. The DNA for the CDR3 is TGTGCCAGCTCAACGGGGGAATTCACTGAAGCTTTCTTT. The encoded protein is CASSTGEFTEAFF. The full variable domain, completed using reference TRBV18 and TRBJ1-1, is NAGVMQNPRHLVRRRGQEARLRCSPMKGHSHVYWYRQLPEEGLKFMVYLQKENIIDESGMPKERFSAEFPKEGPSILRIQQVVRGDSAAYFCASSTGEFTEAFFGQGTRLTVV.

This clone appeared once. The CDR3 sequence: CATSRDPAGELFF. CDR3 DNA: TGTGCCACCAGCAGAGATCCGGCCGGGGAGCTGTTTTTT. This chain links TRBV15 with TRBJ2-2; D gene ambiguous. V gave up 0 bases and J gave up 6 bases, with 5 bases separating them. Germline V lookup: CDR1 LNHNV, CDR2 YYDKDF (reference sequence). The CDR3 runs to 13 residues.

The rearrangement uses TRBV6-1 and TRBJ2-2; D might be TRBD2 (5 bases). Trimming stripped 2 bases from V and 6 bases from J, with 10 bases between. Per the germline V gene, CDR1 is MNHNS and CDR2 is SASEGT. The CDR3 runs 14 residues. CDR3 amino acids: CASSEWWGAGELFF. The CDR3 DNA reads as TGTGCCAGCAGTGAATGGTGGGGAGCCGGGGAGCTGTTTTTT.

V is TRBV2 and J is TRBJ2-2; 10 nucleotides agree with TRBD2. In germline, CDR1 is SNHLY, CDR2 FYNNEI. The trim removed 4 bases at V and 3 bases at J, leaving 2 bases unmatched. The CDR3 extends over 15 amino acids. The CDR3 DNA reads as TGTGCCAGCAGTGTTCTAGCGGGGGACACCGGGGAGCTGTTTTTT. Translation gives CASSVLAGDTGELFF.

This clone has more than one count but fewer than ten. The rearrangement uses TRBV4-1 and TRBJ2-1, with 9 bases lining up with TRBD2. Germline CDR1 MGHRA, CDR2 YSYEKL. Germline trimming cut 2 bases from V and 7 bases from J; bases unmatched to any gene: 9. The CDR3 runs to 16 residues. In DNA form, the CDR3 reads TGCGCCAGCAGCCAATTCTTGACTAGCGGAATTAATGAGCAGTTCTTC. It codes for CASSQFLTSGINEQFF.

The J gene is TRBJ2-2, the V gene TRBV5-4, with 7 positions matching TRBD1. CDR3 size: 16 residues. The junction had 13 bases not matched to a gene; V was cut back by 4 bases and J by 7 bases. Germline lookup yields CDR1 SGHNT and CDR2 YYREEE (reference sequence). The CDR3 is CASSRRAGGRSGELFF. CDR3 DNA sequence: TGTGCCAGCAGCCGTCGGGCAGGGGGAAGGAGCGGGGAGCTGTTTTTT.

The CDR3 bases are TGCAGCGTTGAACTGCGGGAGGGGGTCACCGGGGAGCTGTTTTTT. It is translated as CSVELREGVTGELFF. The chain recombines TRBV29-1 with TRBJ2-2; 9 nucleotides line up with TRBD2. Germline assignment: CDR1 SQVTM and CDR2 ANQGSEA. V shed 2 bases and J 4 bases; nucleotides not matched to a gene: 5. The CDR3 sequence is 15 residues long.

This chain joins TRBV6-6 and TRBJ1-1, with 7 bases fitting TRBD1. This CDR3 is built from 15 residues. Germline V gene sequence: CDR1 MNHNY, CDR2 SVGAGI (reference sequence). J was trimmed by 10 bases and V by 5 bases; bases with no gene match: 16. CDR3 in amino acids: CASSLTRTGVEGAFF. CDR3 bases: TGTGCCAGCAGTCTGACCCGTACAGGGGTAGAGGGAGCTTTCTTT.

This clone was seen a single time. The chain employs TRBV5-4 and TRBJ2-1; D ambiguous. The V gene lost 5 bases and the J gene lost 0 bases, with 12 bases spanning the gap. Germline V gene data show CDR1 as SGHNT and CDR2 as YYREEE (reference sequence). This CDR3 region has 15 residues. Here the CDR3 DNA reads TGTGCCAGCAGTCCTGACAAACCCTCCTACAATGAGCAGTTCTTC. The encoded protein is CASSPDKPSYNEQFF.

This chain uses TRBV23-1 with TRBJ1-6; TRBD1 aligns across 7 bases. TRBV23-1 is an ORF, with its function uncertain. The CDR3 sequence is 17 residues long. V gave up 3 bases and J gave up 0 bases; unmatched junction bases: 5. The CDR3 sequence: CASSHPRDSSYNSPLHF. The CDR3 DNA is TGCGCCAGCAGTCATCCCCGGGACAGCTCCTATAATTCACCCCTCCACTTT.

V usage is TRBV27 and J usage is TRBJ2-7; D remains unclear. Trimming stripped 4 bases from V and 3 bases from J, with 10 bases between. Germline V CDR1 and CDR2: MNHEY, SMNVEV (reference sequence). CDR3 length: 13 residues. The CDR3 DNA is TGTGCCAGCAGTTGGGCGCTGGGCTACGAGCAGTACTTC. It specifies CASSWALGYEQYF.

The chain recombines TRBV3-1 (or the pseudogene TRBV3-2) with TRBJ2-5; D ambiguous. Germline values: CDR1 LGHDT, CDR2 YNNKEL (reference sequence). V lost 0 bases and J 5 bases, leaving 4 bases between the germline ends. The CDR3 extends over 12 amino acids. CDR3 sequence reads: CASSQDPETQYF. The CDR3 bases are TGTGCCAGCAGCCAAGATCCGGAGACCCAGTACTTC.

This clone occurred a few times. Its ends do not fully match the called genes, so a read error is possible. V gene TRBV19 combines with J gene TRBJ1-1; tentative D call: TRBD1 (6 bases). The V gene's germline CDR1 is LNHDA and CDR2 SQIVND (reference sequence). The CDR3 sequence is 14 residues long. CDR3 region: CASREQGPNAEAFF. CDR3 DNA sequence: TGTGCCAGTAGGGAACAGGGCCCGAACGCTGAAGCTTTCTTT.

V is TRBV2 and J is TRBJ1-1; 9 bases line up with TRBD1. The CDR3 loop spans 18 amino acids. J lost 0 bases, V lost 6 bases, and 14 bases had no gene match. Germline assignment: CDR1 SNHLY and CDR2 FYNNEI. The CDR3 here is CASRPTGQGEFMNTEAFF. The CDR3 bases are TGTGCCAGCAGGCCGACGGGACAGGGAGAGTTCATGAACACTGAAGCTTTCTTT.

The chain's CDR3 is CASSETLLAFEQYF. CDR3 DNA: TGTGCCAGCAGCGAAACCCTACTAGCGTTCGAGCAGTACTTC. The J gene is TRBJ2-7, the V gene TRBV5-4; the match to TRBD2 covers 7 bases. Germline values: CDR1 SGHNT, CDR2 YYREEE (reference sequence). The V gene end was trimmed by 4 bases and the J gene end by 6 bases; junction bases not matched to a gene: 10. The CDR3 spans 14 residues.

This clone was recorded only once. The chain links TRBV3-1 (or the pseudogene TRBV3-2) to TRBJ2-3, with 9 positions matching TRBD2. V dropped 1 base and J dropped 8; count of bases not matched to a gene: 7. The germline V gene encodes CDR1 LGHDT and CDR2 YNNKEL (reference sequence). CDR3 length: 15 amino acids. The CDR3 reads CASSQAGGGAGTQYF. Written as DNA, the CDR3 is TGTGCCAGCAGCCAAGCTGGCGGGGGGGCGGGTACGCAGTATTTT.

V gene TRBV12-5 combines with J gene TRBJ2-7, with D possibly TRBD2 on 5 matching bases. V gave up 6 bases and J gave up 5 bases, with 14 bases separating them. Germline V CDR1 and CDR2: LGHNT, FRNRAP. The CDR3 spans 13 residues. The CDR3 DNA sequence: TGTGCTAGTGGCCCGGGATTATGGGACGAGCAGTACGTC. It is translated as CASGPGLWDEQYV.

The rearrangement uses TRBV30 and TRBJ1-5; D call uncertain. Germline CDR1 and CDR2: GTSNPN and SVGIG (reference sequence). This CDR3 comprises 13 residues. V dropped 2 bases and J dropped 2 bases, with 7 bases sitting between them. As DNA, the CDR3 is TGTGCCTGGAGTCGGGAGGGCAATCAGCCCCAGCATTTT. Translation gives CAWSREGNQPQHF.

The genes are TRBV10-3 and TRBJ2-7, with 8 bases aligning to TRBD1. CDR1 is ENHRY and CDR2 is SYGVKD in the germline V gene. Unmatched junction bases numbered 4, after V lost 11 bases and J lost 4 bases. CDR3 length equals 11 residues. The CDR3, as DNA: TGTGCCGCCGGGACAGGTTACGAGCAGTACGTC. Translation gives CAAGTGYEQYV.

The chain uses TRBV20-1 and TRBJ2-7; TRBD1 is a possible D gene (6 bases). Trimming shortened V by 6 bases and J by 2 bases, and 8 bases separated the two germline ends. The CDR3 is 11 amino acids. The germline gives CDR1 DFQATT, CDR2 SNEGSKA (reference sequence). In nucleotides, the CDR3 is TGCAGTGCCGGGGACACCTACGAGCAGTACGTC. It encodes CSAGDTYEQYV.

The chain has TRBV19 and TRBJ1-6; 8 bases are shared with TRBD1. V trimming: 4 bases; J trimming: 9 bases; junction bases outside the gene matches: 8. The CDR3 sequence is 15 residues long. Germline CDR1 is LNHDA and CDR2 is SQIVND (reference sequence). Here the CDR3 DNA reads TGTGCCAGTAGTAAAGGACAGGGTGAGGGTTCACCCCTCCACTTT. As protein: CASSKGQGEGSPLHF.

This chain uses TRBV6-6 with TRBJ1-4; no reliable D call. The CDR3 contains 13 residues. Germline-derived CDR1 and CDR2 are MNHNY and SVGAGI (reference sequence). The V end lost 3 bases, the J end lost 7 bases, and 9 bases lay between the germline ends. CDR3 coding DNA: TGTGCCAGCAGTTATAGGTCGGGTGAAAAACTGTTTTTT. Residues: CASSYRSGEKLFF.

In this sample, this clone turned up a few times. The chain uses TRBV5-4 and TRBJ1-1; 7 bases align to TRBD1. The junction had 12 bases not matched to a gene; V was cut back by 4 bases and J by 0 bases. CDR1 is SGHNT, CDR2 YYREEE, per germline (reference sequence). The CDR3 contains 17 residues. CDR3 protein: CASSGQQGPRMNTEAFF. CDR3 bases: TGTGCCAGCAGCGGCCAACAGGGGCCGCGCATGAACACTGAAGCTTTCTTT.

This clone appeared once. The chain recombines TRBV7-9 with TRBJ2-5; 9 bases match TRBD1. The CDR3 spans 16 residues. Germline CDR1 is SEHNR and CDR2 is FQNEAQ (reference sequence). The ends lost 6 bases at V and 5 bases at J; junction bases unmatched: 13. The chain's CDR3 is CASSQGGQGLFETQYF. The CDR3 DNA reads as TGTGCCAGCAGTCAAGGGGGACAGGGCCTTTTCGAGACCCAGTACTTC.

V gene TRBV5-3 combines with J gene TRBJ1-5; TRBD1 aligns across 11 bases. TRBV5-3 carries the ORF label, with uncertain function. The CDR3 extends over 16 amino acids. The V gene end was trimmed by 0 bases and the J gene end by 2 bases; junction bases not matched to a gene: 1. The CDR3 nucleotides are TGTGCCAGAAGCTTGGCGGGACAGGGGGGCAATCAGCCCCAGCATTTT. It codes for CARSLAGQGGNQPQHF.

The chain has TRBV30 and TRBJ2-7; D remains unclear. Germline-derived CDR1 and CDR2 are GTSNPN and SVGIG (reference sequence). The CDR3 is made up of 15 amino acids. V was trimmed by 4 bases and J by 5 bases, leaving 21 bases between them. In nucleotides, the CDR3 is TGTGCCTGGATTCTCCCCTGGGCGTCTCCCCACGAGCAGTACGTC. Amino acid sequence: CAWILPWASPHEQYV.